This is a list of T cell receptor beta chains from one sample in a study of T-cell reconstitution after alpha-beta-depleted transplantation in children. MiXCR, applied by TCRdb to the PCR reads, yields one record per CDR3 protein. The sample has some 250,000 distinct CDR3 sequences, about 12% seen once. The specimen comprised PBMCs from the stem cell graft donor, sampled from the stem cell graft. The receptor source for this set is a human donor who donated a stem cell graft to a child with acute lymphoblastic leukemia. Each CDR3 is given with its conserved first and last residue. The D gene is left open where the match is weak. Size is omitted from some rows. Given values are once, few, many or a class for expanded clones.

size | J | D | V | CDR3 | DNA
many | TRBJ2-3 | TRBD2 | TRBV10-3 | CAISLLAGEDTQYF | TGTGCCATCAGTCTACTGGCGGGGGAAGATACGCAGTATTTT
NA | TRBJ2-3 | NA | TRBV5-4 | CASSLGRDRSTDTQYF | TGTGCCAGCAGCTTGGGGCGCGACAGAAGCACAGATACGCAGTATTTT
few | TRBJ2-2 | NA | TRBV6-1 | CASSEARKPTGELFF | TGTGCCAGCAGTGAAGCGAGAAAACCCACCGGGGAGCTGTTTTTT
many | TRBJ2-5 | TRBD2 | TRBV6-2/TRBV6-3 | CASSYGTSGSMAQYF | TGTGCCAGCAGTTACGGGACTAGCGGGAGTATGGCCCAGTACTTC
NA | TRBJ1-5 | NA | TRBV4-3 | CASSQGIQGNQPQHF | TGCGCCAGCAGCCAAGGCATCCAGGGCAATCAGCCCCAGCATTTT
many | TRBJ2-7 | NA | TRBV20-1 | CSAKWANSYEQYF | TGCAGTGCCAAGTGGGCTAATTCCTACGAGCAGTACTTC
NA | TRBJ2-7 | TRBD2 | TRBV6-2/TRBV6-3 | CASSYSMSGSSEQYF | TGTGCCAGCAGTTACTCGATGAGCGGGAGCTCCGAGCAGTACTTC
NA | TRBJ2-2 | TRBD1 | TRBV20-1 | CSAIQSGQGLWGGELFF | TGCAGTGCTATTCAATCTGGACAGGGGCTCTGGGGCGGGGAGCTGTTTTTT
NA | TRBJ2-7 | NA | TRBV6-1 | CASANYEQYF | TGTGCCAGCGCTAACTACGAGCAGTACTTC
NA | TRBJ2-1 | NA | TRBV13 | CASSLGVDEQFF | TGTGCCAGCAGCTTAGGCGTGGATGAGCAGTTCTTC
many | TRBJ2-5 | TRBD2 | TRBV12-3/TRBV12-4 | CASSLRASGETQYF | TGTGCCAGCAGTTTACGTGCTAGCGGAGAGACCCAGTACTTC
many | TRBJ2-5 | TRBD1 | TRBV28 | CASSLSGQGARAQYF | TGTGCCAGCAGTTTATCCGGACAGGGGGCACGGGCCCAGTACTTC
few | TRBJ1-3 | NA | TRBV5-1 | CASSLGGNSGNTIYF | TGCGCCAGCAGCTTGGGAGGGAACTCTGGAAACACCATATATTTT
many | TRBJ2-6 | NA | TRBV6-2/TRBV6-3 | CASSYVQGGSGANVLTF | TGTGCCAGCAGTTACGTGCAGGGGGGCTCTGGGGCCAACGTCCTGACTTTC
many | TRBJ2-1 | NA | TRBV20-1 | CSAPARVDEQFF | TGCAGTGCGCCCGCGAGGGTGGATGAGCAGTTCTTC
NA | TRBJ2-1 | NA | TRBV7-2 | CASSLADWLDEQFF | TGTGCCAGCAGCTTAGCTGATTGGCTCGATGAGCAGTTCTTC
many | TRBJ2-1 | NA | TRBV4-2 | CASSQDFGGAGNEQFF | TGTGCCAGCAGCCAAGATTTTGGGGGGGCTGGCAATGAGCAGTTCTTC
many | TRBJ2-1 | TRBD2 | TRBV28 | CASTSAGLARNEQFF | TGTGCCAGCACCTCAGCGGGGCTTGCTAGAAATGAGCAGTTCTTC
NA | TRBJ2-7 | TRBD2 | TRBV4-1 | CASSQEPRGRNYEQYF | TGCGCCAGCAGCCAAGAACCACGCGGGAGGAACTACGAGCAGTACTTC
few | TRBJ1-6 | NA | TRBV30 | CAWGRGNSPLHF | TGTGCCTGGGGTAGGGGGAATTCACCCCTCCACTTT
few | TRBJ2-3 | TRBD1 | TRBV7-2 | CASSYWDGQGDTQYF | TGTGCCAGCAGCTATTGGGACGGACAGGGAGATACGCAGTATTTT
many | TRBJ2-2 | NA | TRBV29-1 | CSVERENTGELFF | TGCAGCGTTGAAAGGGAGAACACCGGGGAGCTGTTTTTT
many | TRBJ1-1 | NA | TRBV10-3 | CATKADRTTEAFF | TGTGCCACCAAGGCTGACAGGACCACTGAAGCTTTCTTT
many | TRBJ1-5 | NA | TRBV6-2/TRBV6-3 | CASSRTRGNQPQHF | TGTGCCAGCAGTCGGACGCGGGGGAATCAGCCCCAGCATTTT
many | TRBJ2-3 | NA | TRBV5-1 | CASSLSSGAGPTDTQYF | TGCGCCAGCAGCTTGTCCTCTGGCGCAGGGCCCACAGATACGCAGTATTTT
many | TRBJ1-1 | NA | TRBV18 | CASSPPPTMNTEAFF | TGTGCCAGCTCACCCCCCCCAACCATGAACACTGAAGCTTTCTTT
many | TRBJ2-6 | NA | TRBV5-1 | CASSSTSSGANVLTF | TGCGCCAGCAGCTCTACATCCTCTGGGGCCAACGTCCTGACTTTC
many | TRBJ2-3 | TRBD2 | TRBV6-4 | CASSPLAGADTQYF | TGTGCCAGCAGTCCCCTAGCGGGAGCAGATACGCAGTATTTT
many | TRBJ2-1 | TRBD2 | TRBV20-1 | CSARDFDSGGRAYNEQFF | TGCAGTGCTAGAGATTTCGATTCGGGCGGGAGGGCCTACAATGAGCAGTTCTTC
many | TRBJ1-3 | NA | TRBV24-1 | CATMDASGNTIYF | TGTGCCACCATGGACGCGTCTGGAAACACCATATATTTT
NA | TRBJ2-5 | NA | TRBV6-2/TRBV6-3 | CASSEDNQETQYF | TGTGCCAGCAGCGAGGACAACCAAGAGACCCAGTACTTC
NA | TRBJ2-1 | NA | TRBV5-4 | CASSWGGGGGEQFF | TGTGCCAGCAGCTGGGGTGGGGGAGGGGGTGAGCAGTTCTTC
many | TRBJ2-1 | TRBD2 | TRBV27 | CASKSGGIINEQFF | TGTGCCAGCAAGTCGGGGGGGATTATCAATGAGCAGTTCTTC
many | TRBJ2-7 | NA | TRBV3-1 | CASSQDWDPWTYEQYF | TGTGCCAGCAGCCAAGATTGGGACCCCTGGACCTACGAGCAGTACTTC
many | TRBJ1-4 | NA | TRBV7-9 | CASSFPPGGGLVGHEKLFF | TGTGCCAGCAGCTTCCCTCCGGGCGGAGGTTTAGTTGGACACGAAAAACTGTTTTTT
many | TRBJ2-4 | NA | TRBV6-1 | CASSVERATKNIQYF | TGTGCCAGCAGTGTAGAGAGGGCTACCAAAAACATTCAGTACTTC
many | TRBJ2-1 | TRBD2 | TRBV10-3 | CAISDPSGGRSEQFF | TGTGCCATCAGTGACCCTAGCGGGGGGCGGAGTGAGCAGTTCTTC
many | TRBJ2-1 | TRBD2 | TRBV6-2/TRBV6-3 | CASSYNRAGGSYNEQFF | TGTGCCAGCAGTTACAATAGGGCGGGAGGGTCCTACAATGAGCAGTTCTTC
many | TRBJ2-7 | TRBD1 | TRBV7-9 | CASSSTGGREQYF | TGTGCCAGCAGCTCGACAGGGGGGAGAGAGCAGTACTTC
NA | TRBJ1-2 | TRBD1 | TRBV5-6 | CAISPGTVYGYTF | TGTGCCATCAGCCCCGGGACAGTCTATGGCTACACCTTC
many | TRBJ2-4 | NA | TRBV5-6 | CASSLARDLTRYF | TGTGCCAGCAGCTTGGCCAGGGACCTTACTAGGTACTTC
many | TRBJ2-2 | TRBD2 | TRBV6-4 | CASSRLAGDLTGELFF | TGTGCCAGCAGTCGACTAGCGGGGGACCTCACCGGGGAGCTGTTTTTT
many | TRBJ2-1 | TRBD1 | TRBV7-2 | CASSLGQGVEQFF | TGTGCCAGCAGCTTGGGACAGGGGGTTGAGCAGTTCTTC
many | TRBJ1-4 | NA | TRBV12-3/TRBV12-4 | CASSSINEKLFF | TGTGCCAGCAGTTCCATCAATGAAAAACTGTTTTTT
many | TRBJ2-7 | TRBD2 | TRBV7-2 | CASSFKGGSNEQYF | TGTGCCAGCAGCTTTAAGGGCGGGAGTAACGAGCAGTACTTC
many | TRBJ2-7 | TRBD1 | TRBV3-1 | CASSPTGPYEQYF | TGTGCCAGCAGCCCGACAGGGCCCTACGAGCAGTACTTC
many | TRBJ2-5 | TRBD1 | TRBV20-1 | CSAPGWDRGETQYF | TGCAGTGCTCCCGGTTGGGACAGGGGAGAGACCCAGTACTTC
many | TRBJ2-3 | NA | TRBV29-1 | CSVSLLTDTQYF | TGCAGCGTGTCACTCCTCACAGATACGCAGTATTTT
many | TRBJ2-2 | NA | TRBV11-3 | CASSLYREGTGELFF | TGTGCCAGCAGCTTGTACAGGGAAGGGACCGGGGAGCTGTTTTTT
many | TRBJ1-4 | NA | TRBV5-1 | CASRRQGYNEKLFF | TGCGCCAGCAGACGTCAGGGGTATAATGAAAAACTGTTTTTT
few | TRBJ1-5 | TRBD1 | TRBV15 | CATSGTGTGGGQPQHF | TGTGCCACCAGCGGTACCGGGACAGGGGGCGGTCAGCCCCAGCATTTT
many | TRBJ2-7 | TRBD1 | TRBV10-3 | CAIRPGQGGEQYF | TGTGCCATCAGGCCGGGACAGGGAGGCGAGCAGTACTTC
many | TRBJ1-2 | TRBD1 | TRBV7-2 | CASSRGQGYGYTF | TGTGCCAGCAGTAGGGGGCAGGGCTATGGCTACACCTTC
many | TRBJ2-5 | NA | TRBV20-1 | CSASKIQETQYF | TGCAGTGCTTCTAAGATCCAAGAGACCCAGTACTTC
many | TRBJ2-3 | NA | TRBV15 | CATSRDSTTDTQYF | TGTGCCACCAGCAGGGACAGCACCACAGATACGCAGTATTTT
many | TRBJ2-3 | TRBD1 | TRBV5-1 | CASSFRDRATRNTDTQYF | TGCGCCAGCAGCTTCCGGGACAGAGCCACTAGAAACACAGATACGCAGTATTTT